Below, 31 T cell receptor beta chains from the same sample are listed, as sequenced in a study of identical twins. TCRdb re-called the 5' RACE reads with MiXCR, one entry per CDR3 protein. The table shows around 650,000 distinct CDR3 sequences, with around 7.4% occurring only once. These data were also reused for a study on yellow fever vaccine responses in identical twins.

The specimen sequenced was PBMCs. These receptors were obtained from a woman aged 18-35 years in good health.

This clonotype came up many times. This sequence joins TRBV11-3 and TRBJ2-1; 9 nucleotides line up with TRBD1. V trimming: 8 bases; J trimming: 1 base; junction bases outside the gene matches: 3. Germline values: CDR1 SGHNT, CDR2 YENEEA. The CDR3 length is 14 residues. The CDR3 sequence is CASLGTGSYNEQFF. CDR3 in DNA: TGTGCCAGCCTGGGGACAGGGTCCTACAATGAGCAGTTCTTC. Full variable domain (rest looked up from reference TRBV11-3 and TRBJ2-1): EAGVVQSPRYKIIEKKQPVAFWCNPISGHNTLYWYLQNLGQGPELLIRYENEEAVDDSQLPKDRFSAERLKGVDSTLKIQPAELGDSAVYLCASLGTGSYNEQFFGPGTRLTVL.

This clonotype was observed a few times. CDR3 sequence (DNA): TGTGCCAGCAGCTCCCGCGGGAGGGCTAGCACAGATACGCAGTATTTT. Translation gives CASSSRGRASTDTQYF. The rearrangement joins TRBV5-6 to TRBJ2-3; 9 positions match TRBD2. The CDR3 sequence is 16 residues long. Per germline, CDR1 SGHDT and CDR2 YYEEEE. J was trimmed by 0 bases and V by 3 bases; bases with no gene match: 5.

This clonotype was found many times. This chain uses TRBV12-3 or TRBV12-4 with TRBJ1-2; 9 bases match TRBD1. Losses at the gene ends were 6 bases for V and 3 bases for J; bases not matched to a gene: 8. The CDR3 totals 15 residues. The CDR3 reads CASSASDRGDYGYTF. CDR3 DNA sequence: TGTGCCAGCAGCGCCTCCGACAGGGGGGACTATGGCTACACCTTC.

At least ten counts were recorded for this clonotype. The chain is built from TRBV11-2 and TRBJ2-3; TRBD2 matches at 8 bases. Germline V lookup: CDR1 SGHAT, CDR2 FQNNGV. This CDR3 has 17 residues. The ends lost 5 bases at V and 3 bases at J; junction bases unmatched: 13. The CDR3 DNA reads TGTGCCAGCAGCAGAGCGGGGACGGGAGGGCCGACAGATACGCAGTATTTT. It specifies CASSRAGTGGPTDTQYF.

The chain carries TRBV2 and TRBJ2-3; D is tentatively TRBD1 or TRBD2 (6 bases each). Trimming pared 2 bases from V and 1 base from J, leaving 13 bases between. The CDR3 has 16 amino acids. Germline CDR1 SNHLY, CDR2 FYNNEI. The CDR3 coding sequence is TGTGCCAGCAGTGAAATAGGGGGAGGACGCACAGATACGCAGTATTTT. This gives the protein CASSEIGGGRTDTQYF.

In its sample, this clonotype was seen a few times. The chain uses TRBV7-9 and TRBJ2-1, with 9 bases matching TRBD2. Germline loops: CDR1 SEHNR, CDR2 FQNEAQ (reference sequence). J gave up 6 bases and V 5 bases, and 8 bases lay outside the gene matches. This CDR3 comprises 15 residues. The CDR3 protein is CASSRESGGPNEQFF. In DNA form, the CDR3 reads TGTGCCAGCAGCCGCGAAAGCGGGGGGCCCAATGAGCAGTTCTTC.

This clonotype was counted between two and nine times. The chain links TRBV20-1 to TRBJ1-1, with a tentative D call TRBD1 (5 bases). Trimming took 0 bases from V and 6 from J, leaving 5 bases between them. Germline loops: CDR1 DFQATT, CDR2 SNEGSKA (reference sequence). The CDR3 extends over 11 amino acids. CDR3 in DNA: TGCAGTGCTAGAGAAGGGGCTGAAGCTTTCTTT. It specifies CSAREGAEAFF.

This chain joins TRBV29-1 and TRBJ2-2; no definite D call. The germline V gene encodes CDR1 SQVTM and CDR2 ANQGSEA. The CDR3 is made up of 11 amino acids. Trimming took 3 bases from V and 3 from J, leaving 2 bases between them. The DNA for the CDR3 is TGCAGCGTTGACGACACCGGGGAGCTGTTTTTT. This gives the protein CSVDDTGELFF.

This clonotype was seen ten or more times. The chain has TRBV10-3 and TRBJ1-6; D is unclear. CDR1 and CDR2 from the germline V gene are ENHRY and SYGVKD. V was trimmed by 2 bases and J by 0 bases, leaving 11 bases between them. The CDR3 is 17 residues long. The CDR3 nucleotides are TGTGCCATCAGTGAGGCTATTTACAGCTCCTATAATTCACCCCTCCACTTT. Translating gives CAISEAIYSSYNSPLHF.

This clonotype was counted only a few times. The chain is built from TRBV28 and TRBJ2-2, with 8 bases fitting TRBD2. CDR3 size: 20 residues. CDR1 and CDR2 from the germline V gene are MDHEN and SYDVKM. Unmatched junction bases numbered 12, after V lost 0 bases and J lost 0 bases. Here the CDR3 reads CASSLWGRKAGDSNTGELFF. Written as DNA, the CDR3 is TGTGCCAGCAGTTTATGGGGACGGAAAGCGGGAGATTCGAACACCGGGGAGCTGTTTTTT. Full variable domain (outside the CDR3, taken from reference TRBV28 and TRBJ2-2): DVKVTQSSRYLVKRTGEKVFLECVQDMDHENMFWYRQDPGLGLRLIYFSYDVKMKEKGDIPEGYSVSREKKERFSLILESASTNQTSMYLCASSLWGRKAGDSNTGELFFGEGSRLTVL.

There are many counts of this clonotype. V gene TRBV24-1 combines with J gene TRBJ2-1; 11 bases align to TRBD2. V lost 9 bases to trimming and J lost 8 bases; unmatched junction nucleotides: 5. The CDR3 loop spans 13 amino acids. Germline V gives CDR1 KGHDR, CDR2 SFDVKD. CDR3 protein: CATGTSGLYEQFF. CDR3 sequence (DNA): TGTGCCACCGGGACTAGCGGATTGTATGAGCAGTTCTTC.

This clonotype was seen repeatedly, ten times or more. The V call is TRBV4-1, the J call TRBJ2-1; perhaps TRBD1 as D (6 bases). The CDR3 consists of 16 residues. Germline assignment: CDR1 MGHRA and CDR2 YSYEKL. Trimming removed 1 base at V and 7 bases at J, with 17 bases between. CDR3 nucleotides: TGCGCCAGCAGCCAAGTTTTACAGGGACGACCAAATGAGCAGTTCTTC. It specifies CASSQVLQGRPNEQFF.

This chain uses TRBV21-1 with TRBJ1-1. TRBV21-1 is a pseudogene. This CDR3 has 12 amino acids. DNA for the CDR3: TGTGCCAGTGGGGTCGGGAACACTGAAGCTTTCTTT. Translation: CASGVGNTEAFF.

The rearrangement links TRBV12-5 to TRBJ1-5; D is unresolved. V lost 5 bases to trimming and J lost 10 bases, with 18 bases between them. Germline V gene lookup returns CDR1 LGHNT and CDR2 FRNRAP. This CDR3 is 14 amino acids long. CDR3 region: CASGPDSGILPQHF. CDR3 in DNA: TGTGCTAGTGGTCCGGACTCAGGAATTTTACCCCAGCATTTT.

The V and J genes are TRBV28 and TRBJ1-1, with 7 bases fitting TRBD1. V was clipped by 5 bases and J by 0 bases; unmatched bases: 6. This CDR3 contains 15 residues. CDR1 is MDHEN and CDR2 is SYDVKM in the germline V gene. The CDR3 nucleotides are TGTGCCAGCAGTCCAACGACAGGGATGAACACTGAAGCTTTCTTT. Its protein product is CASSPTTGMNTEAFF.

This clonotype was counted only a few times. This chain links TRBV5-1 with TRBJ2-1; maybe TRBD1 (6 bases). Deletions cut 0 bases from V and 7 bases from J, with 17 bases between. This CDR3 is 16 amino acids long. Germline-derived CDR1 and CDR2 are SGHRS and YFSETQ. In nucleotides, the CDR3 is TGCGCCAGCAGCTTGGCAATTGGTCAGGGGAAAAATGAGCAGTTCTTC. This encodes CASSLAIGQGKNEQFF. The variable domain in full, completed from reference TRBV5-1 and TRBJ2-1, reads KAGVTQTPRYLIKTRGQQVTLSCSPISGHRSVSWYQQTPGQGLQFLFEYFSETQRNKGNFPGRFSGRQFSNSRSEMNVSTLELGDSALYLCASSLAIGQGKNEQFFGPGTRLTVL.

This clonotype was seen a handful of times. The rearrangement joins TRBV20-1 to TRBJ2-7; unclear D gene. The CDR3 runs to 12 residues. Germline V gene data show CDR1 as DFQATT and CDR2 as SNEGSKA (reference sequence). V lost 3 bases to trimming and J lost 7 bases, with 13 bases between them. This CDR3 is CSASGRLGEQYF. The DNA of the CDR3 is TGCAGTGCTAGTGGGCGTCTGGGGGAGCAGTACTTC.

The rearrangement links TRBV14 to TRBJ2-1, with D possibly matching TRBD1 (5 bases). This CDR3 is built from 13 residues. The germline V gene encodes CDR1 SGHDN and CDR2 FVKESK. The V end lost 2 bases, the J end lost 9 bases, and 11 bases lay between the germline ends. The CDR3: CASSQKGRFEQFF. The CDR3 DNA sequence: TGTGCCAGCAGCCAAAAGGGGCGTTTTGAGCAGTTCTTC. Full variable domain (missing parts from reference TRBV14 and TRBJ2-1): EAGVTQFPSHSVIEKGQTVTLRCDPISGHDNLYWYRRVMGKEIKFLLHFVKESKQDESGMPNNRFLAERTGGTYSTLKVQPAELEDSGVYFCASSQKGRFEQFFGPGTRLTVL.

The chain links TRBV11-2 to TRBJ2-1; tentatively, D is TRBD2 (5 bases). Germline V CDR1 and CDR2: SGHAT, FQNNGV. This CDR3 spans 13 amino acids. The ends were cut back, 3 bases at V and 3 bases at J, with 6 bases in the middle. The CDR3 loop is CASSFGNYNEQFF. In DNA form, the CDR3 reads TGTGCCAGCAGCTTCGGGAACTACAATGAGCAGTTCTTC. The full variable domain, rest sourced from reference TRBV11-2 and TRBJ2-1, is EAGVAQSPRYKIIEKRQSVAFWCNPISGHATLYWYQQILGQGPKLLIQFQNNGVVDDSQLPKDRFSAERLKGVDSTLKIQPAKLEDSAVYLCASSFGNYNEQFFGPGTRLTVL.

This clonotype showed up many times. This sequence joins TRBV12-3 or TRBV12-4 and TRBJ1-4; D is undetermined. This CDR3 has 15 residues. Trimming took off 5 bases at V and 7 bases at J, with 17 bases between the two ends. CDR3: CASSPSGRTGEKLFF. The CDR3 DNA is TGTGCCAGCAGTCCCTCCGGGAGGACGGGTGAAAAACTGTTTTTT.

With respect to this clonotype: Just one base apart from a much larger clone, this may be a read error. This rearrangement joins TRBV2 to TRBJ2-2; TRBD2 might be the D (6 bases). CDR3 length equals 13 residues. Germline values: CDR1 SNHLY, CDR2 FYNNEI. Trimming removed 11 bases from V and 1 base from J, with 11 bases in between. CDR3 sequence: CAGGCGNTGELFF. The CDR3 DNA sequence: TGTGCCGGGGGGTGCGGGAACACCGGGGAGCTGTTTTTT.

CDR3 nucleotide sequence: TGCGCCAGCAGTCCCGGATTCGCGGGGGACATTCAGTACTTC. Its protein product is CASSPGFAGDIQYF. This rearrangement joins TRBV4-1 to TRBJ2-4; 7 bases map to TRBD2. Germline assignment: CDR1 MGHRA and CDR2 YSYEKL. CDR3 length equals 14 residues. J gave up 8 bases and V 6 bases, and 10 bases lay outside the gene matches.

The chain couples TRBV5-6 to TRBJ2-7; 12 bases align to TRBD2. V was pared by 4 bases and J by 1 base, with 3 bases of the junction left unmatched. Germline CDR1 reads SGHDT; CDR2 reads YYEEEE. This CDR3 spans 15 amino acids. The CDR3 region has the DNA TGTGCCAGCAGCCGAGGACTAGCGGGGTCCTACGAGCAGTACGTC. This gives the protein CASSRGLAGSYEQYV.

V and J are TRBV10-3 and TRBJ2-5, with D unresolved. Trimming removed 5 bases at V and 0 bases at J, with 10 bases between. Germline V gene sequence: CDR1 ENHRY, CDR2 SYGVKD. This CDR3 is built from 14 residues. CDR3 residues: CAISYGRNQETQYF. CDR3 nucleotides: TGTGCCATCAGTTACGGACGGAACCAAGAGACCCAGTACTTC.

This clonotype was seen a handful of times. The V call is TRBV20-1, the J call TRBJ2-1; D perhaps matches TRBD2 (5 bases). Germline values: CDR1 DFQATT, CDR2 SNEGSKA (reference sequence). This CDR3 has 13 amino acids. V lost 5 bases, J lost 8 bases, and 16 bases lay in between. The CDR3 sequence: CSAPRTVAYEQFF. The CDR3 nucleotides read TGCAGTGCTCCCCGGACTGTCGCTTATGAGCAGTTCTTC.

This clonotype was detected many times. The rearrangement joins TRBV6-5 to TRBJ1-2; 10 nucleotides line up with TRBD1. CDR3 length: 15 residues. The ends lost 2 bases at V and 6 bases at J; junction bases unmatched: 6. From germline, CDR1 is MNHEY and CDR2 SVGAGI. CDR3 nucleotides: TGTGCCAGCAGTTACGTCCCGGGACAGGGGAATGGCTACACCTTC. It codes for CASSYVPGQGNGYTF.

This chain connects TRBV3-1 to TRBJ2-7, with D possibly being TRBD1 or TRBD2 (6 bases each). Trimming took off 5 bases at V and 12 bases at J, with 17 bases between the two ends. The CDR3 loop spans 12 amino acids. Germline loops: CDR1 LGHDT, CDR2 YNNKEL (reference sequence). For the CDR3, the DNA is TGTGCCAGCAGCTTCTTGGGGGGCGGCCTGTACGTC. Its protein is CASSFLGGGLYV.

The rearrangement uses TRBV27 and TRBJ1-1, with 7 bases matching TRBD1. The CDR3 is made up of 12 amino acids. Germline V gene data show CDR1 as MNHEY and CDR2 as SMNVEV (reference sequence). V lost 4 bases to trimming and J lost 11 bases; unmatched junction nucleotides: 7. The CDR3 bases are TGTGCCAGCAGTTCACAGGGGATCGGGGCTTTCTTT. This translates into CASSSQGIGAFF.

This clonotype occurred a few times. The chain joins TRBV6-2 or TRBV6-3 to TRBJ1-1; D is uncertain. This CDR3 has 15 amino acids. With 8 bases removed from V and 3 bases from J, the gap between germline ends came to 19 bases. CDR1 and CDR2 (germline): MNHEY, SVGEGT. CDR3 sequence: CASVRVRGGDTEAFF. The DNA of the CDR3 is TGTGCCAGCGTTAGAGTTCGTGGTGGTGACACTGAAGCTTTCTTT.

The J gene is TRBJ1-2, the V gene TRBV10-3; 7 bases are a match to TRBD1. The J segment lost 0 bases and the V segment lost 0 bases, leaving 7 bases of the junction unmatched. In germline, CDR1 is ENHRY, CDR2 SYGVKD. The CDR3 runs 17 residues. The CDR3 region has the DNA TGTGCCATCAGTGAGTCACTCAGGGGGACCACTAACTATGGCTACACCTTC. Translation: CAISESLRGTTNYGYTF.

V usage is TRBV6-5 and J usage is TRBJ1-2; D might be TRBD1 (5 bases). V lost 1 base to trimming and J lost 5 bases, with 11 bases between them. This CDR3 is built from 14 residues. CDR1 and CDR2 (germline): MNHEY, SVGAGI. The CDR3 sequence is CASSYLGERYGYTF. CDR3 DNA: TGTGCCAGCAGTTACTTAGGGGAGCGGTATGGCTACACCTTC.